This TCR beta chain was sequenced for a study of blood T cell repertoires in COVID-19. The germline CDR1 and CDR2 sequences are GTSNPN and SVGIG (reference sequence). V shed 8 bases and J 2 bases; nucleotides not matched to a gene: 3. This CDR3 has 11 residues. TCRdb's copy holds only in-frame clones and misses some; the assay was immunoSEQ multiplex PCR. Of more than 80,000 clones in the sample, 88% are singletons; the top ten hold around 10%. This clone was seen more than once but under ten times. The gene calls are TRBV30 and TRBJ2-7, with TRBD1 matching 7 bases. The sequenced material came from peripheral blood. This clonotype originated in an elderly man with acute or convalescent COVID-19. In nucleotides, the CDR3 is TGTGCCGTCCAGGGGGCCTACGAGCAGTACTTC. Translating it yields CAVQGAYEQYF.